This T cell receptor (beta chain) was captured in a study of Tregs in tolerant kidney transplant recipients. On this clone itself: The read comes to an end 3 residues before the CDR3 does, leaving the germline J gene to fill in the end.

The germline V gene has CDR1 SGHNT and CDR2 YYREEE (reference sequence). J lost 4 bases, V lost 9 bases, and 8 bases had no gene match. This CDR3 is 14 amino acids long. The method was immunoSEQ multiplex PCR; TCRdb's version includes in-frame clones alone and lacks a portion of them. This sample's table has 48,000 or so clones. Sequenced here: CD4+ T cells from blood, sampled before the transplant. The genes are TRBV5-4 and TRBJ2-2; 8 bases agree with TRBD1. The source is a human donor who received a combined kidney and bone marrow transplant. The CDR3 DNA, read in part, is TGTGCCACAGACAGGGGAATTGGCACCGGGGAG. It specifies CATDRGIGTGE. The entire CDR3 reads CATDRGIGTGELFF.